This TCR beta chain was identified during a study of T cell changes during pregnancy in multiple sclerosis (dated by TCRdb to the late 2010s). The study in broad terms: The study examined how the T cell repertoire changed over the course of pregnancy in women with multiple sclerosis.

The library relied on the immunoSEQ multiplex PCR assay. Sourced from immuneACCESS, this table was stored by TCRdb with only in-frame sequences that have V and J called. A share of the clones is absent; for the studies checked, an unresolved V gene accounts for under half, and the remainder has no known explanation. The sample yields approximately 30,000 clones; over 75% were counted once. The ten largest clonotypes hold around 10% of the sample. The CDR3 runs 14 amino acids, cysteine and phenylalanine included. Solely the CDR3 DNA is kept, with 42 bases framed from the first base. V is shortened by 1 base, J by 7 bases, and the region joining them spans 11 bases. From a lookup of the germline V gene, CDR1 and CDR2 are SGHVS and FQNEAQ. As to this clone: What this receptor recognizes is not known. It has no much larger one-base neighbor in the sample; base qualities were not kept.

The material sequenced was CD8+ T cells from peripheral blood mononuclear cells, taken before pregnancy. The rearrangement joined TRBV7-8 to TRBJ2-1, with TRBD2 as a weak D call on 6 bases. The sequence came from a female donor with multiple sclerosis, enrolled in a pregnancy study. Read as DNA, the sequence is TGTGCCAGCAGCTTAGGCGGGACGGTGAATGAGCAGTTCTTC. It encodes CASSLGGTVNEQFF.